The 31 T cell receptor beta chains presented below share a single source sample, sequenced in a study of T-cell reconstitution after alpha-beta-depleted transplantation in children. A library of TCRbeta sequences, prepared with unique molecular identifiers, was generated. TCRdb ran MiXCR on the PCR reads and lists one entry per CDR3 protein. The sample lists hundreds of thousands of distinct CDR3 sequences; around 9.5% were seen once. The specimen was PBMCs from the stem cell graft donor, collected from the stem cell graft. The receptors were sampled from a human donor who donated a stem cell graft to a child with acute lymphoblastic leukemia.

This clonotype was detected ten times or more. The V gene is TRBV12-3 or TRBV12-4, the J gene TRBJ2-2; weak D call: TRBD1 (5 bases). The length of the CDR3 is 16 residues. V was cut by 8 bases and J by 2 bases, with 18 bases left in between. The CDR3 coding sequence is TGTGCCAGCGTGAGAGGACACCTATTAAACACCGGGGAGCTGTTTTTT. It specifies CASVRGHLLNTGELFF.

This clonotype was detected ten times or more. The chain links TRBV12-3 or TRBV12-4 to TRBJ2-6; D gene uncertain. V was shortened by 1 base and J by 0 bases, with 4 bases between the two germline ends. The CDR3 totals 15 residues. The CDR3 protein is CASSLESSGANVLTF. CDR3 DNA sequence: TGTGCCAGCAGTTTAGAAAGCTCTGGGGCCAACGTCCTGACTTTC.

The CDR3 reads CASSLQGQGGTEAFF. The CDR3 region has the DNA TGTGCCAGCTCACTCCAGGGCCAGGGGGGCACTGAAGCTTTCTTT. This rearrangement joins TRBV18 to TRBJ1-1, with 7 bases identical to TRBD1. The CDR3 runs 15 residues. Germline CDR1 reads KGHSH; CDR2 reads LQKENI. V gave up 4 bases and J gave up 4 bases; unmatched junction bases: 9.

This clonotype showed up just a few times. The J gene is TRBJ2-3, the V gene TRBV7-9, with D perhaps TRBD2 (7 bases). The germline V gene has CDR1 SEHNR and CDR2 FQNEAQ (reference sequence). This CDR3 has 15 amino acids. Trimming left V 0 bases short and J 4 bases short, with 11 bases between. This CDR3 is CASSLAGGRPDTQYF. Here the CDR3 DNA reads TGTGCCAGCAGCTTAGCGGGGGGGCGCCCAGATACGCAGTATTTT.

This clonotype has a handful of counts. The rearrangement joins TRBV10-3 to TRBJ2-1; D gene uncertain. The germline V gene has CDR1 ENHRY and CDR2 SYGVKD. Trimming took off 2 bases at V and 7 bases at J, with 6 bases between the two ends. The length of the CDR3 is 12 residues. CDR3 protein: CAISERWNEQFF. The CDR3 DNA is TGTGCCATCAGTGAGAGGTGGAATGAGCAGTTCTTC.

The chain joins TRBV3-1 to TRBJ1-6; no clear D. V lost 2 bases, J lost 9 bases, and 11 bases lay in between. The CDR3 runs 14 residues. Per the germline V gene, CDR1 is LGHDT and CDR2 is YNNKEL (reference sequence). Here the CDR3 DNA reads TGTGCCAGCAGCCAAATGTTTGAGCGTTCACCCCTCCACTTT. It translates to CASSQMFERSPLHF.

There are a few counts of this clonotype. The chain combines TRBV6-9 with TRBJ1-6; tentative D call: TRBD1 (5 bases). The ends were cut back, 2 bases at V and 7 bases at J, with 9 bases in the middle. The CDR3 is 14 amino acids. Germline-derived CDR1 and CDR2 are MNHGY and SVAAGI. CDR3 sequence reads: CASSYGGQNSPLHF. In DNA, the CDR3 is TGTGCCAGCAGTTATGGGGGTCAAAATTCACCCCTCCACTTT.

Only a few counts were recorded for this clonotype. The V and J genes are TRBV27 and TRBJ2-7; tentative D call: TRBD2 (6 bases). This CDR3 contains 12 residues. Germline CDR1 reads MNHEY; CDR2 reads SMNVEV (reference sequence). V lost 1 base to trimming and J lost 6 bases, with 7 bases between them. The CDR3 DNA reads TGTGCCAGCAGTTTATACGGGGGCGAGCAGTACTTC. Encoded protein: CASSLYGGEQYF.

In this sample, this clonotype turned up a few times. The gene calls are TRBV5-1 and TRBJ1-2; possibly TRBD1 for D (6 bases). CDR1 SGHRS and CDR2 YFSETQ come from the germline V gene. The CDR3 has 13 residues. Trimming shortened V by 2 bases and J by 6 bases, and 11 bases separated the two germline ends. The CDR3: CASSFEGVDGYTF. In DNA form, the CDR3 reads TGCGCCAGCAGCTTTGAGGGGGTAGATGGCTACACCTTC.

The rearrangement joins TRBV3-1 to TRBJ2-5; D uncertain. V lost 0 bases and J 0 bases, leaving 17 bases between the germline ends. The CDR3 contains 18 residues. CDR1 and CDR2 from the germline V gene are LGHDT and YNNKEL (reference sequence). The CDR3 nucleotides read TGTGCCAGCAGCCAAGAGGTCGGCTCTAACCTGTACCAAGAGACCCAGTACTTC. Amino acids: CASSQEVGSNLYQETQYF.

This clonotype was seen at least ten times. The V and J genes are TRBV20-1 and TRBJ1-1; TRBD1 agrees at 11 bases. Germline V gives CDR1 DFQATT, CDR2 SNEGSKA (reference sequence). The CDR3 contains 15 residues. V trimming: 5 bases; J trimming: 6 bases; junction bases outside the gene matches: 11. CDR3 bases: TGCAGTGCTGTCCCGGGACAGGGGGGTTACGCTGAAGCTTTCTTT. This codes for CSAVPGQGGYAEAFF.

The rearrangement links TRBV5-4 to TRBJ2-3; D uncertain. The CDR3 runs 14 residues. Germline-derived CDR1 and CDR2 are SGHNT and YYREEE (reference sequence). V was shortened by 0 bases and J by 1 base, with 6 bases between the two germline ends. CDR3 coding DNA: TGTGCCAGCAGCTTGGCCCAGCGCACAGATACGCAGTATTTT. It translates to CASSLAQRTDTQYF.

Ten or more counts support this clonotype. J is TRBJ2-5 and V is TRBV9; TRBD2 aligns across 8 bases. The CDR3 contains 15 residues. Germline CDR1 SGDLS, CDR2 YYNGEE. V shed 3 bases and J 4 bases; nucleotides not matched to a gene: 8. The CDR3: CASSGNSGVGETQYF. The CDR3 DNA reads as TGTGCCAGCAGCGGAAATAGCGGGGTCGGAGAGACCCAGTACTTC.

This chain uses TRBV4-1 with TRBJ2-5, with a possible D match to TRBD1 (5 bases). CDR3 length: 18 residues. The V gene's germline CDR1 is MGHRA and CDR2 YSYEKL. The V gene lost 0 bases and the J gene lost 10 bases, with 27 bases spanning the gap. CDR3 in amino acids: CASSQDLEQGSPQVGQYF. The DNA for the CDR3 is TGCGCCAGCAGCCAAGATCTTGAGCAGGGATCTCCGCAGGTGGGCCAGTACTTC.

This clonotype appeared a few times. The gene calls are TRBV5-1 and TRBJ1-1; D is unresolved. Trimming cost V 5 bases and J 1 base, with 9 bases left between them. This CDR3 is built from 13 residues. Germline V gene sequence: CDR1 SGHRS, CDR2 YFSETQ. In nucleotides, the CDR3 is TGCGCCAGCAGTCAGGTTCCGAACACTGAAGCTTTCTTT. It encodes CASSQVPNTEAFF.

There are many counts of this clonotype. As DNA, the CDR3 is TGTGCCAGCAGTTTAGTTCCCGGGAACACCGGGGAGCTGTTTTTT. It encodes CASSLVPGNTGELFF. The chain has TRBV12-3 or TRBV12-4 and TRBJ2-2; D gene uncertain. V lost 1 base and J 1 base, leaving 7 bases between the germline ends. The CDR3 contains 15 residues.

The gene calls are TRBV5-1 and TRBJ1-2, with TRBD1 matching over 7 bases. The CDR3 extends over 15 amino acids. V trimming: 4 bases; J trimming: 2 bases; junction bases outside the gene matches: 8. Germline values: CDR1 SGHRS, CDR2 YFSETQ. CDR3 sequence reads: CASSPGTAANYGYTF. Here the CDR3 DNA reads TGCGCCAGCAGCCCTGGGACAGCAGCAAACTATGGCTACACCTTC.

This clonotype was observed a handful of times. This chain uses TRBV5-1 with TRBJ2-3; 9 bases match TRBD2. The CDR3 is 17 residues long. With 0 bases clipped from V and 1 base from J, the junction kept 6 bases outside the gene matches. Per the germline V gene, CDR1 is SGHRS and CDR2 is YFSETQ. CDR3 in DNA: TGCGCCAGCAGCTTGGCCCTAGCGGGGACTGGCACAGATACGCAGTATTTT. This sequence encodes CASSLALAGTGTDTQYF.

This clonotype showed up just a few times. This chain links TRBV20-1 with TRBJ1-2, with a possible D match to TRBD1 (5 bases). This CDR3 has 15 amino acids. Germline CDR1 is DFQATT and CDR2 is SNEGSKA (reference sequence). The V end was cut by 2 bases, the J end by 5 bases, with 18 bases between. For the CDR3, the DNA is TGCAGTGCTAGACCCGGACGGGATCGGGGGTATGGCTACACCTTC. This translates into CSARPGRDRGYGYTF.

This clonotype appeared a few times. At one boundary the junction diverges from the germline segment, which might be a read error. V is TRBV7-2 and J is TRBJ2-2, with D perhaps matching TRBD1 (5 bases). The CDR3 contains 18 residues. Germline CDR1 and CDR2: SGHTA and FQGNSA. The CDR3 DNA sequence: TGTGCCAGCAGCTTAGCCCCCCCCGTAGGGGCGAATACCGGGGAGCTGTTTTTT. Its protein product is CASSLAPPVGANTGELFF.

Ten or more counts support this clonotype. The V gene is TRBV5-4, the J gene TRBJ2-1, with a possible D match to TRBD2 (5 bases). This CDR3 has 16 amino acids. Between the trimmed V and J ends, which lost 0 bases and 0 bases, there was a span of 10 bases. From germline, CDR1 is SGHNT and CDR2 YYREEE (reference sequence). This chain's CDR3 is CASSLARVTSYNEQFF. The CDR3 coding sequence is TGTGCCAGCAGCTTGGCGAGGGTGACCTCCTACAATGAGCAGTTCTTC.

Remarks on this clonotype: A read error may account for a junction end that differs from germline. V gene TRBV2 combines with J gene TRBJ2-3, with TRBD2 matching 13 bases. Germline CDR1 reads SNHLY; CDR2 reads FYNNEI. The CDR3 contains 17 residues. The CDR3 protein is CTSRETGTSGVADTQYF. CDR3 coding DNA: TGTACCAGCAGGGAAACCGGGACTAGCGGGGTAGCAGATACGCAGTATTTT.

The chain couples TRBV6-5 to TRBJ1-5, with D possibly being TRBD1 (6 bases). The CDR3 runs to 15 residues. CDR1 is MNHEY and CDR2 is SVGAGI in the germline V gene. V lost 0 bases to trimming and J lost 6 bases, with 12 bases between them. For the CDR3, the DNA is TGTGCCAGCAGTTACTCGGGGGAAGGGGGTCAGCCCCAGCATTTT. This sequence encodes CASSYSGEGGQPQHF.

This rearrangement joins TRBV7-8 to TRBJ1-6; D remains ambiguous. Per the germline V gene, CDR1 is SGHVS and CDR2 is FQNEAQ. This CDR3 region has 16 residues. Trimming pared 4 bases from V and 9 bases from J, leaving 19 bases between. The CDR3 is CASSSELPSAISPLHF. In nucleotides, the CDR3 is TGTGCCAGCAGCTCCGAGCTTCCGTCTGCCATTTCACCCCTCCACTTT.

This clonotype showed up many times. The chain recombines TRBV20-1 with TRBJ1-2; D is possibly TRBD1 (5 bases). Germline values: CDR1 DFQATT, CDR2 SNEGSKA (reference sequence). There are 14 residues in the CDR3. Deletions cut 5 bases from V and 2 bases from J, with 15 bases between. This chain's CDR3 is CSAGWGEKNYGYTF. The CDR3 DNA reads TGCAGTGCTGGATGGGGGGAGAAAAACTATGGCTACACCTTC.

This clonotype was observed many times. The gene calls are TRBV7-9 and TRBJ2-2; tentatively, D is TRBD1 (5 bases). Germline V lookup: CDR1 SEHNR, CDR2 FQNEAQ (reference sequence). V was pared by 5 bases and J by 2 bases, with 12 bases between. The CDR3 totals 15 residues. CDR3: CASSAWTLNTGELFF. Here the CDR3 DNA reads TGTGCCAGCAGCGCCTGGACACTAAACACCGGGGAGCTGTTTTTT.

The chain carries TRBV27 and TRBJ1-1; D is undetermined. Trimming removed 11 bases at V and 1 base at J, with 20 bases between. This CDR3 comprises 15 residues. Per germline, CDR1 MNHEY and CDR2 SMNVEV (reference sequence). CDR3 sequence reads: CAAKDGSAGNTEAFF. The CDR3, as DNA: TGTGCCGCTAAGGATGGGTCAGCGGGGAACACTGAAGCTTTCTTT.

This clonotype has a count of ten or more. This chain connects TRBV29-1 to TRBJ2-3; no clear D gene. The V and J ends lost 6 bases and 3 bases respectively, with 7 bases between them. The CDR3 consists of 11 residues. Germline V CDR1 and CDR2: SQVTM, ANQGSEA. CDR3 in DNA: TGCAGCGTGGGTCTTACAGATACGCAGTATTTT. Its protein is CSVGLTDTQYF.

CDR3 sequence: CASSSYAAGGGADTQYF. The CDR3 DNA is TGTGCCAGCAGCTCATATGCCGCCGGTGGGGGCGCAGATACGCAGTATTTT. This chain joins TRBV7-2 and TRBJ2-3, with a tentative D call TRBD1 (6 bases). Germline V gene data show CDR1 as SGHTA and CDR2 as FQGNSA. V shed 4 bases and J shed 4 bases, with 21 bases lying between them. The CDR3 is 17 residues long.

The chain employs TRBV5-1 and TRBJ1-5; TRBD1 agrees at 8 bases. With 0 bases clipped from V and 1 base from J, the junction kept 3 bases outside the gene matches. Per the germline V gene, CDR1 is SGHRS and CDR2 is YFSETQ. The length of the CDR3 is 16 residues. Here the CDR3 reads CASSLGTGSSNQPQHF. CDR3 sequence (DNA): TGCGCCAGCAGCTTGGGGACAGGGTCGAGCAATCAGCCCCAGCATTTT.

Many counts were recorded for this clonotype. The chain joins TRBV4-3 to TRBJ2-7; no firm D call. Germline V lookup: CDR1 LGHNA, CDR2 YSLEER. The V end was cut by 4 bases, the J end by 0 bases, with 10 bases between. This CDR3 has 14 residues. This CDR3 is CASSRTASSYEQYF. The DNA for the CDR3 is TGCGCCAGCAGCCGAACAGCGTCCTCCTACGAGCAGTACTTC.